These 19 T cell receptor beta chains came from one sample sequenced in a study of PD-1 blockade in classical Hodgkin lymphoma. This sample's time point: cycle 4 day 1 (C4D1), after less than seven weeks of nivolumab. Relapses following autologous stem cell transplantation were seen in all patients, with brentuximab vedotin exposure varying. Method: immunoSEQ multiplex PCR; TCRdb's copy keeps in-frame clones and lacks some. This sample yields approximately 24,000 clones, of which approximately 80% are seen a single time; roughly 20% belongs to the top ten. The sample was peripheral blood mononuclear cells (PBMCs), taken before the fourth cycle of nivolumab. Receptors originate from a human donor with classical Hodgkin lymphoma.

The rearrangement joins TRBV5-4 to TRBJ2-2; the D gene is possibly TRBD1 (5 bases). CDR1 SGHNT and CDR2 YYREEE come from the germline V gene (reference sequence). The CDR3 extends over 16 amino acids. The V and J ends lost 3 bases and 0 bases respectively, with 12 bases between them. The CDR3 nucleotides are TGTGCCAGCAGCTCAACAGACAGAGCGAACACCGGGGAGCTGTTTTTT. This gives the protein CASSSTDRANTGELFF.

The genes are TRBV7-7 and TRBJ2-2, with D possibly being TRBD1 (5 bases). Germline V gene data show CDR1 as SSHAT and CDR2 as FNYEAQ (reference sequence). Trimming shortened V by 3 bases and J by 0 bases, and 5 bases separated the two germline ends. There are 14 residues in the CDR3. The CDR3 loop is CASSLTANTGELFF. The DNA of the CDR3 is TGTGCCAGCAGCTTGACAGCGAACACCGGGGAGCTGTTTTTT.

The chain employs TRBV11-2 and TRBJ2-1; 13 bases agree with TRBD2. V was clipped by 4 bases and J by 8 bases; unmatched bases: 8. The CDR3 spans 16 residues. Germline CDR1 SGHAT, CDR2 FQNNGV. The CDR3 coding sequence is TGTGCCAGCAGCTACACTACTAGCGGGAGGGCTCATGAGCAGTTCTTC. Translation gives CASSYTTSGRAHEQFF.

The rearrangement uses TRBV11-2 and TRBJ2-3; D not resolved. Germline V gene sequence: CDR1 SGHAT, CDR2 FQNNGV. V was clipped by 2 bases and J by 4 bases, with 13 bases between them. The CDR3 spans 15 residues. For the CDR3, the DNA is TGTGCCAGCAGCTTAAGCGCGGTGTCGGCAGATACGCAGTATTTT. Its translation: CASSLSAVSADTQYF.

The V and J genes are TRBV7-6 and TRBJ2-2; possible D gene TRBD2, 6 bases. V lost 5 bases and J 1 base, leaving 11 bases between the germline ends. The CDR3 is made up of 15 amino acids. Germline V CDR1 and CDR2: SGHVS, FNYEAQ. CDR3 DNA sequence: TGTGCCAGCAGCCCCCGACTAGTGAACACCGGGGAGCTGTTTTTT. It is translated as CASSPRLVNTGELFF.

V gene TRBV25-1 combines with J gene TRBJ1-6; TRBD1 is a possible D gene (5 bases). The CDR3 length is 13 residues. V dropped 9 bases and J dropped 8 bases, with 14 bases sitting between them. The germline V gene has CDR1 MGHDK and CDR2 SYGVNS. The CDR3 sequence is CASTGVEDSPLHF. CDR3 DNA: TGTGCCAGTACGGGGGTCGAGGATTCACCCCTCCACTTT.

The rearrangement uses TRBV4-1 and TRBJ2-4; TRBD1 matches at 10 bases. Germline CDR1 reads MGHRA; CDR2 reads YSYEKL. J gave up 9 bases and V 4 bases, and 12 bases lay outside the gene matches. This CDR3 has 16 residues. The CDR3 sequence: CASSLLRGTGDFIQYF. Here the CDR3 DNA reads TGCGCCAGCAGCCTTCTAAGGGGGACAGGGGATTTCATTCAGTACTTC.

V and J are TRBV5-6 and TRBJ2-4; the D call may be TRBD1 or TRBD2 (5 bases each). Germline CDR1 SGHDT, CDR2 YYEEEE. Trimming removed 0 bases from V and 0 bases from J, with 7 bases in between. This CDR3 has 15 residues. The CDR3 nucleotides read TGTGCCAGCAGCTTGGGGGGGATAGCCAAAAACATTCAGTACTTC. Translating gives CASSLGGIAKNIQYF.

The chain employs TRBV5-1 and TRBJ2-7; tentatively, D is TRBD1 (6 bases). The CDR3 covers 14 residues. Trimming cost V 5 bases and J 7 bases, with 19 bases left between them. Germline V gene lookup returns CDR1 SGHRS and CDR2 YFSETQ. CDR3 residues: CASRQGSGYDEQYF. CDR3 in DNA: TGCGCCAGCAGGCAGGGGAGTGGTTATGATGAGCAGTACTTC.

The rearrangement joins TRBV2 to TRBJ1-1; no clear D gene. Germline CDR1 is SNHLY and CDR2 is FYNNEI. This CDR3 has 14 residues. V gave up 3 bases and J gave up 1 base, with 9 bases separating them. The CDR3: CASSEEATNTEAFF. The CDR3 coding sequence is TGTGCCAGCAGTGAGGAGGCAACGAACACTGAAGCTTTCTTT.

This clone was counted between two and nine times. The chain links TRBV19 to TRBJ2-5, with 8 bases lining up with TRBD1. Germline V lookup: CDR1 LNHDA, CDR2 SQIVND (reference sequence). The CDR3 consists of 15 residues. The junction had 9 bases not matched to a gene; V was cut back by 5 bases and J by 4 bases. Written as DNA, the CDR3 is TGTGCCAGTAGTGCCGGGACAGGACGACGAGAGACCCAGTACTTC. Its protein product is CASSAGTGRRETQYF.

The V gene is TRBV30, the J gene TRBJ2-7; 8 positions agree with TRBD1. Per the germline V gene, CDR1 is GTSNPN and CDR2 is SVGIG (reference sequence). The junction had 9 bases not matched to a gene; V was cut back by 3 bases and J by 2 bases. The CDR3 loop spans 15 amino acids. The CDR3 DNA sequence: TGTGCCTGGAGCCCCGGACAGGGAAATACCTACGAGCAGTACTTC. This translates into CAWSPGQGNTYEQYF.

The chain employs TRBV19 and TRBJ2-3, with a weak D call TRBD1 (5 bases). The CDR3 has 15 residues. Trimming pared 1 base from V and 2 bases from J, leaving 10 bases between. The germline V gene has CDR1 LNHDA and CDR2 SQIVND (reference sequence). The CDR3: CASSIGAGSTDTQYF. The CDR3 bases are TGTGCCAGTAGTATAGGAGCAGGGTCCACAGATACGCAGTATTTT.

This sequence joins TRBV5-1 and TRBJ2-7; D is possibly TRBD2 (6 bases). Trimming shortened V by 0 bases and J by 6 bases, and 16 bases separated the two germline ends. The CDR3 contains 15 residues. The V gene's germline CDR1 is SGHRS and CDR2 YFSETQ. CDR3 DNA sequence: TGCGCCAGCAGCTTGGGGCGGGGAGCCCCTGGCGAGCAGTACTTC. Protein product: CASSLGRGAPGEQYF.

The rearrangement links TRBV6-6 to TRBJ1-1; tentative D call: TRBD1 (6 bases). CDR1 is MNHNY and CDR2 is SVGAGI in the germline V gene (reference sequence). The CDR3 runs 15 residues. Trimming shortened V by 3 bases and J by 1 base, and 12 bases separated the two germline ends. As DNA, the CDR3 is TGTGCCAGCAGTTATGGTAGGGGACAGAACACTGAAGCTTTCTTT. Residues: CASSYGRGQNTEAFF.

This chain connects TRBV28 to TRBJ1-2, with D unresolved. Deletions cut 8 bases from V and 4 bases from J, with 14 bases between. The CDR3 length is 13 residues. Germline CDR1 and CDR2: MDHEN and SYDVKM. CDR3 protein: CASQSPRSYGYTF. The CDR3 bases are TGTGCCAGCCAGAGCCCCCGAAGCTATGGCTACACCTTC.

This clone was observed a few times. This rearrangement joins TRBV19 to TRBJ2-1; TRBD2 matches at 11 bases. Germline values: CDR1 LNHDA, CDR2 SQIVND (reference sequence). The CDR3 is 18 amino acids. With V trimmed by 1 base and J by 6 bases, 11 bases remained unmatched. The CDR3 loop reads CASSIGVLAGGPPNEQFF. For the CDR3, the DNA is TGTGCCAGTAGTATAGGGGTATTAGCGGGAGGGCCCCCCAATGAGCAGTTCTTC.

This clone was recorded a few times. Other DNA sequences from this sample encode an identical CDR3 as well. This chain uses TRBV19 with TRBJ1-1; D is undetermined. With 1 base removed from V and 5 bases from J, the gap between germline ends came to 8 bases. Germline CDR1 is LNHDA and CDR2 is SQIVND (reference sequence). There are 13 residues in the CDR3. CDR3 in amino acids: CASSIGTATEAFF. In DNA form, the CDR3 reads TGTGCCAGTAGTATAGGAACGGCGACTGAAGCTTTCTTT. Full variable domain (outside the CDR3, taken from reference TRBV19 and TRBJ1-1): DGGITQSPKYLFRKEGQNVTLSCEQNLNHDAMYWYRQDPGQGLRLIYYSQIVNDFQKGDIAEGYSVSREKKESFPLTVTSAQKNPTAFYLCASSIGTATEAFFGQGTRLTVV.

The chain couples TRBV7-3 to TRBJ2-3; 10 bases are shared with TRBD2. CDR3 size: 17 residues. V gave up 5 bases and J gave up 1 base; unmatched junction bases: 9. Germline CDR1 reads SGHTA; CDR2 reads FQGTGA. Here the CDR3 DNA reads TGTGCCAGCAGCCTCTTAGGGACTAGCGATCGCACAGATACGCAGTATTTT. Translating it yields CASSLLGTSDRTDTQYF.